What follows are 32 T cell receptor beta chains derived from one specimen sequenced in a study of CD8+ T cells in alopecia areata. Extraction and reverse transcription of RNA yielded cDNA as the sequencing template. The protocol was immunoSEQ multiplex PCR, while the TCRdb copy is restricted to in-frame clones and leaves out a portion. This repertoire holds over 100,000 clones, and none appear only once. The sample comprised lesional skin. The receptor source for this set is a C3H/HeJ mouse with alopecia areata. The strain's MHC: H2-k.

Only a few counts were recorded for this clone. Gene names and germline match the mouse. The read ends 4 residues early relative to the CDR3; the germline J gene fills the gap. This chain joins TRBV13-3 and TRBJ2-5; 7 positions match TRBD1. The CDR3 has 13 residues. Germline assignment: CDR1 NNHDY and CDR2 SYVADS. J was trimmed by 3 bases and V by 4 bases; bases with no gene match: 2. The sequenced CDR3 bases are TGTGCCAGCAGTCTGACAGGGCAAGAC. Its translation: CASSLTGQD. The full CDR3 sequence reads CASSLTGQDTQYF.

This clone turned up a few times. Mouse names are used for the genes. Sequencing ends 4 residues short of the CDR3 end; the germline J gene provides the rest. V is TRBV13-1 and J is TRBJ2-5, with TRBD1 matching over 7 bases. The V gene's germline CDR1 is NSHNY and CDR2 SYGAGN. CDR3 size: 15 residues. V lost 2 bases, J lost 3 bases, and 6 bases stayed unmatched. CDR3 in amino acids: CASSDPTGEQDTQYF. Partial CDR3 DNA: TGTGCCAGCAGTGACCCTACAGGGGAGCAAGAC.

This clone has a handful of counts. The gene symbols are mouse symbols. The missing CDR3 end, 4 residues past where the read stops, is filled in from the germline J gene. The chain has TRBV1 and TRBJ1-1; 8 bases line up with TRBD1. The germline CDR1 and CDR2 sequences are NSQYPW and LRSPGD (reference sequence). Trimming removed 0 bases from V and 1 base from J; junction bases left unmatched: 4. This CDR3 is built from 16 residues. This CDR3 reads CTCSADHGTGNTEVFF. CDR3 bases read: TGCACCTGCAGTGCAGATCACGGGACAGGGAACACA.

As to this clone: Mouse germline and gene names are used. The read ends 4 residues shy of where the CDR3 ends; the end is completed using the germline J gene. V gene TRBV13-3 combines with J gene TRBJ2-3; the D is unclear. Trimming left V 0 bases short and J 0 bases short, with 11 bases between. This CDR3 is built from 16 residues. Looked up from germline, CDR1 is NNHDY and CDR2 is SYVADS. The DNA read from the CDR3 is TGTGCCAGCAGTGATGCCTGGAAGACTAGTGCAGAA. It codes for CASSDAWKTSAE. The whole CDR3 region reads CASSDAWKTSAETLYF.

In regard to this clone: The germline and genes are mouse ones. The chain's CDR3 is CASSDAGGEGQDTQYF. The sequenced part of the CDR3 DNA is TGTGCCAGCAGTGATGCTGGGGGGGAAGGCCAAGAC. The chain links TRBV13-3 to TRBJ2-5; TRBD2 aligns across 9 bases. With the read ending 4 residues before the CDR3 end, the germline J gene is used to fill in that end. The V and J ends lost 0 bases and 2 bases, in that order; junction bases with no gene match: 4. CDR3 length: 16 amino acids. Germline V gene lookup returns CDR1 NNHDY and CDR2 SYVADS.

Note on this clone: Germline and genes: mouse. The read ends 4 residues shy of where the CDR3 ends; the end is completed using the germline J gene. The chain couples TRBV13-3 to TRBJ2-2; unclear D gene. Per germline, CDR1 NNHDY and CDR2 SYVADS. The CDR3 has 12 amino acids. Trimming left V 5 bases short and J 3 bases short, with 5 bases between. CDR3 sequence: CASSPDTGQLYF. The part of the CDR3 DNA that was read is TGTGCCAGCAGCCCTGACACCGGG.

In this sample, this clone turned up many times. Gene labels here are mouse ones. Coverage ceases 4 residues before the CDR3 finishes, and the germline J gene fills in the end. The chain has TRBV13-3 and TRBJ2-7, with 8 nucleotides matching TRBD2. The germline CDR1 and CDR2 sequences are NNHDY and SYVADS. The CDR3 is 13 amino acids. CDR3: CASSTGTGYEQYF. CDR3 DNA, as far as it was read: TGTGCCAGCAGCACCGGGACTGGATAT.

A remark on this clone: Gene names refer to mouse genes. The missing CDR3 end, 4 residues past where the read stops, is filled in from the germline J gene. The chain has TRBV19 and TRBJ2-7; 10 bases map to TRBD2. The CDR3 runs 14 residues. Germline CDR1 and CDR2: FNHDT and SITEND (reference sequence). CDR3 region: CASSKEDWGYEQYF. The DNA read from the CDR3 is TGTGCCAGCAGTAAGGAGGACTGGGGGTAT.

In this sample, this clone turned up a few times. Mouse germline and gene names are used. The CDR3 end falls 4 residues outside the read, so it is completed with the germline J gene. The rearrangement links TRBV13-1 to TRBJ2-3, with D maybe TRBD1 (5 bases). The V gene's germline CDR1 is NSHNY and CDR2 SYGAGN. The CDR3 contains 11 residues. Trimming shortened V by 9 bases and J by 3 bases, and 8 bases separated the two germline ends. The part of the CDR3 DNA that was read is TGTGCCACCAGACAGGCAGAA. Translation gives CATRQAE. The complete CDR3 reads CATRQAETLYF.

The sample holds a few counts of this clone. Germline and genes here are mouse. The read stops 4 residues short of the end of the CDR3; the missing end is completed from the germline J gene. The chain recombines TRBV1 with TRBJ2-7; D is perhaps TRBD1 (5 bases). The CDR3 covers 14 residues. Between the trimmed V and J ends, which lost 4 bases and 2 bases, there was a span of 12 bases. The germline gives CDR1 NSQYPW, CDR2 LRSPGD (reference sequence). CDR3 residues: CTCSGQGATYEQYF. Partial CDR3 DNA: TGCACCTGCAGTGGGCAGGGAGCTACCTAT.

This clone was recorded at least ten times. Gene names denote mouse genes. With the read ending 4 residues before the CDR3 end, the germline J gene is used to fill in that end. The rearrangement joins TRBV13-3 to TRBJ2-4; a possible D gene is TRBD2 (5 bases). The CDR3 sequence is 11 residues long. Looked up from germline, CDR1 is NNHDY and CDR2 is SYVADS. The CDR3 here is CASSWENTLYF. CDR3 bases read: TGTGCCAGCAGCTGGGAAAAC.

Note on this clone: The protein recorded in TCRdb does not match the translated DNA at residue 13; the protein presented here comes from translating the DNA. Mouse germline and gene names are used. The CDR3 end falls 3 residues outside the read, so it is completed with the germline J gene. The chain employs TRBV13-3 and TRBJ1-3; TRBD1 agrees at 7 bases. The V gene end was trimmed by 2 bases and the J gene end by 0 bases; junction bases not matched to a gene: 5. Germline CDR1 reads NNHDY; CDR2 reads SYVADS. CDR3 length: 16 amino acids. The sequenced CDR3 bases are TGTGCCAGCAGTGAACCGACAGGGATTTCTGGAAATACG. Encoded protein: CASSEPTGISGNT. The entire CDR3 protein reads CASSEPTGISGNTLYF.

This clone was counted only a few times. Gene names are the mouse ones. The read terminates 4 residues ahead of where the CDR3 ends, so the germline J gene completes it. The rearrangement uses TRBV16 and TRBJ2-1; 12 bases are a match to TRBD1. In germline, CDR1 is SGHSA, CDR2 FRNQAP. This CDR3 has 15 residues. CDR3 sequence reads: CASSSGQGAGAEQFF. CDR3 bases read: TGTGCAAGCAGCTCGGGACAGGGGGCGGGAGCT.

This clone was observed at least ten times. The genes are named according to mouse. The CDR3 extends 4 residues past the end of the read, so its final part is completed from the germline J gene. At the DNA level, this CDR3 is encoded by other sequences in the same sample as well. The chain carries TRBV16 and TRBJ2-5; 7 bases align to TRBD2. After removal of 0 bases from V and 0 bases from J, the junction contained 0 bases not matched to a gene. The CDR3 is 15 residues long. The germline gives CDR1 SGHSA, CDR2 FRNQAP. The CDR3 bases that were read are TGTGCAAGCAGCTTAGACTGGGGGAACCAAGAC. Translated, it gives CASSLDWGNQD. The whole CDR3 sequence is CASSLDWGNQDTQYF. The full variable domain, completed using reference TRBV16 and TRBJ2-5, is NAGVIQTPRHKVTGKGQEATLWCEPISGHSAVFWYRQTIVQGLEFLTYFRNQAPIDDSGMPKERFSAQMPNQSHSTLKIQSTQPQDSAVYLCASSLDWGNQDTQYFGPGTRLLVL.

This clone was picked up many times. Mouse germline and gene names are used. The read finishes 4 residues shy of the CDR3 end, and the germline J gene is used to complete it. V gene TRBV31 combines with J gene TRBJ2-7, with D perhaps TRBD2 (6 bases). The CDR3 extends over 14 amino acids. Between the trimmed V and J ends, which lost 2 bases and 0 bases, there was a span of 11 bases. Germline V gene data show CDR1 as GKSSPN and CDR2 as SITVG. Partial CDR3 DNA: TGTGCCTGGAGTAACTGGGAGAGCTCCTAT. The encoded protein is CAWSNWESSY. The whole CDR3 sequence reads CAWSNWESSYEQYF. Drawing the rest from reference TRBV31 and TRBJ2-7, the complete variable domain is AQTIHQWPVAEIKAVGSPLSLGCTIKGKSSPNLYWYWQATGGTLQQLFYSITVGQVESVVQLNLSASRPKDDQFILSTEKLLLSHSGFYLCAWSNWESSYEQYFGPGTRLTVL.

This clone occurred a few times. Gene names are the mouse ones. The read ends 4 residues early relative to the CDR3; the germline J gene fills the gap. The rearrangement joins TRBV1 to TRBJ2-2; 10 bases are a match to TRBD1. This CDR3 comprises 17 residues. In germline, CDR1 is NSQYPW, CDR2 LRSPGD (reference sequence). Germline trimming cut 1 base from V and 2 bases from J; bases unmatched to any gene: 4. The CDR3 here is CTCSAADRGRNTGQLYF. CDR3 DNA (partial): TGCACCTGCAGTGCAGCCGACAGGGGGCGCAACACCGGG.

On this clone: Mouse gene names and germline throughout. The CDR3 end falls 4 residues outside the read, so it is completed with the germline J gene. The rearrangement uses TRBV1 and TRBJ2-3; 12 bases map to TRBD2. CDR3 length: 15 residues. V was clipped by 7 bases and J by 2 bases; unmatched bases: 4. Germline-derived CDR1 and CDR2 are NSQYPW and LRSPGD (reference sequence). The CDR3 protein is CTCTRLGGLAETLYF. CDR3 DNA, as far as it was read: TGCACCTGCACCAGACTGGGGGGGCTTGCAGAA.

On this clone itself: Genes and germline come from the mouse. Sequencing ends 4 residues short of the CDR3 end; the germline J gene provides the rest. The chain is built from TRBV13-3 and TRBJ2-1; no clear D gene. The V end lost 2 bases, the J end lost 3 bases, and 9 bases lay between the germline ends. Per the germline V gene, CDR1 is NNHDY and CDR2 is SYVADS. The CDR3 loop spans 14 amino acids. CDR3 loop: CASSEPALYAEQFF. CDR3 DNA, as far as it was read: TGTGCCAGCAGTGAACCAGCCCTCTATGCT.

This clone was counted a few times. The genes and germline here are from mouse. The CDR3 goes on 4 residues after the read ends, and that part is filled in from the germline J gene. The rearrangement links TRBV19 to TRBJ2-3; possibly TRBD2 for D (6 bases). Germline V gives CDR1 FNHDT, CDR2 SITEND (reference sequence). Trimming removed 6 bases from V and 0 bases from J, with 11 bases in between. This CDR3 has 14 amino acids. The sequenced CDR3 bases are TGTGCCAGCACCTCTGGGGCTAGTGCAGAA. It encodes CASTSGASAE. The full CDR3 reads CASTSGASAETLYF.

This clone has only a few counts. TCRdb's protein and the translated DNA diverge at residue 11; the protein reported here is the translation of the DNA. The germline and genes are mouse ones. The observed sequence ends 3 residues before the CDR3 terminus, with the missing tail filled in from the germline J gene. The chain links TRBV19 to TRBJ1-3, with D possibly TRBD1 on 5 matching bases. Germline CDR1 FNHDT, CDR2 SITEND (reference sequence). The CDR3 consists of 14 residues. V was trimmed by 3 bases and J by 0 bases, leaving 7 bases between them. CDR3 sequence: CASSTRASGNTLYF. The CDR3 DNA, read in part, is TGTGCCAGCAGTACCAGGGCTTCTGGAAATACG.

This clone was seen more than once but under ten times. Any gene name here is a mouse gene name. The read gets to within 4 residues of the CDR3 end, and the germline J gene fills in the rest. The V and J genes are TRBV13-3 and TRBJ2-1; 13 bases are shared with TRBD2. The CDR3 runs to 16 residues. Germline V gene data show CDR1 as NNHDY and CDR2 as SYVADS. V shed 3 bases, J shed 4 bases, and the junction held 4 bases outside the gene matches. CDR3 DNA (partial): TGTGCCAGCAGTGTGGGGACTGGGGGGGAATATGCT. It translates to CASSVGTGGEYA. The entire CDR3 sequence reads CASSVGTGGEYAEQFF.

To note about this clone: The genes and germline here are from mouse. The CDR3 end falls 4 residues outside the read, so it is completed with the germline J gene. The chain combines TRBV1 with TRBJ1-1; D remains unclear. V lost 0 bases and J 2 bases, leaving 7 bases between the germline ends. This CDR3 has 14 residues. The germline V gene has CDR1 NSQYPW and CDR2 LRSPGD (reference sequence). The CDR3 sequence is CTCSAEGLNTEVFF. CDR3 DNA (partial): TGCACCTGCAGTGCAGAAGGACTCAACACA.

To note about this clone: Any gene name here is a mouse gene name. The observed sequence ends 4 residues before the CDR3 terminus, with the missing tail filled in from the germline J gene. The chain carries TRBV19 and TRBJ2-2, with D possibly matching TRBD2 (6 bases). Germline CDR1 FNHDT, CDR2 SITEND (reference sequence). V lost 2 bases and J 0 bases, leaving 11 bases between the germline ends. CDR3 length: 16 amino acids. The CDR3 sequence: CASSIGTGPNTGQLYF. The sequenced part of the CDR3 DNA is TGTGCCAGCAGTATCGGCACTGGGCCAAACACCGGG.

With regard to this clone: Genes and germline come from the mouse. The read halts 4 residues ahead of the CDR3 end, with the missing end drawn from the germline J gene. This chain joins TRBV19 and TRBJ2-3, with TRBD2 matching over 12 bases. CDR3 length: 16 residues. Trimming at V came to 5 bases and at J to 2 bases, leaving 6 bases not matched to a gene. Looked up from germline, CDR1 is FNHDT and CDR2 is SITEND (reference sequence). The CDR3 bases that were read are TGTGCCAGCAGACTGGGACTGGGGGGTAATGCAGAA. Amino acids: CASRLGLGGNAE. The entire CDR3 is CASRLGLGGNAETLYF.

On this clone itself: All gene names here are mouse names. The sequence runs out 4 residues before the end of the CDR3; the remainder is reconstructed from the germline J gene. This chain uses TRBV13-3 with TRBJ2-1; perhaps TRBD1 as D (6 bases). The germline gives CDR1 NNHDY, CDR2 SYVADS. Trimming took off 2 bases at V and 3 bases at J, with 12 bases between the two ends. The CDR3 loop spans 15 amino acids. CDR3: CASSEVAGAYAEQFF. The part of the CDR3 DNA that was read is TGTGCCAGCAGTGAGGTGGCAGGGGCCTATGCT.

This clone was counted a few times. Gene names are the mouse ones. The read stops 4 residues short of the end of the CDR3; the missing end is completed from the germline J gene. The chain recombines TRBV1 with TRBJ1-1; perhaps TRBD1 as D (6 bases). Trimming took 0 bases from V and 1 from J, leaving 12 bases between them. CDR3 size: 16 residues. Germline V gives CDR1 NSQYPW, CDR2 LRSPGD (reference sequence). CDR3 residues: CTCSAEGGALNTEVFF. Partial CDR3 DNA: TGCACCTGCAGTGCAGAGGGGGGGGCGCTGAACACA.

This clone was detected a few times. The gene symbols are mouse symbols. CDR3 loop: CASSQVTGSNTEVFF. The part of the CDR3 DNA that was read is TGTGCCAGCAGCCAAGTGACAGGGTCAAACACA. The chain employs TRBV5 and TRBJ1-1; 7 bases map to TRBD1. With the read ending 4 residues before the CDR3 end, the germline J gene is used to fill in that end. Germline CDR1 reads LGHNA; CDR2 reads YNLKQL (reference sequence). The V gene end was trimmed by 1 base and the J gene end by 0 bases; junction bases not matched to a gene: 2. The CDR3 loop spans 15 amino acids.

There are many counts of this clone. The genes are named according to mouse. The CDR3 end is not reached by the read, which stops 4 residues before it; the germline J gene fills it in. V is TRBV1 and J is TRBJ2-3; D not certain. The length of the CDR3 is 15 residues. The germline CDR1 and CDR2 sequences are NSQYPW and LRSPGD (reference sequence). V lost 0 bases and J 0 bases, leaving 7 bases between the germline ends. The CDR3 region is CTCSADTYSAETLYF. The sequenced CDR3 bases are TGCACCTGCAGTGCAGACACATATAGTGCAGAA.

In regard to this clone: These gene names are mouse names. Sequencing ends 4 residues short of the CDR3 end; the germline J gene provides the rest. V is TRBV19 and J is TRBJ2-3; 7 bases align to TRBD2. The CDR3 sequence is 16 residues long. Germline V gene lookup returns CDR1 FNHDT and CDR2 SITEND (reference sequence). V gave up 2 bases and J gave up 0 bases; unmatched junction bases: 6. The covered CDR3 bases are TGTGCCAGCAGTATTTGGGGGGTTACTAGTGCAGAA. Translating it yields CASSIWGVTSAE. The entire CDR3 reads CASSIWGVTSAETLYF.

This clone showed up just a few times. The genes are named according to mouse. The read halts 4 residues ahead of the CDR3 end, with the missing end drawn from the germline J gene. The chain recombines TRBV13-3 with TRBJ2-7, with TRBD1 matching over 12 bases. V trimming: 0 bases; J trimming: 0 bases; junction bases outside the gene matches: 7. This CDR3 is built from 18 residues. Per the germline V gene, CDR1 is NNHDY and CDR2 is SYVADS. This CDR3 reads CASSDAGTGGMGSYEQYF. The CDR3 bases that were read are TGTGCCAGCAGTGATGCAGGGACAGGGGGCATGGGCTCCTAT.

This clone showed up just a few times. The listed genes are named as in mouse. CDR3 sequence: CASSRLGSAETLYF. CDR3 DNA (partial): TGTGCTAGCAGTAGATTAGGTAGTGCAGAA. The chain links TRBV17 to TRBJ2-3, with unresolved D. With the read ending 4 residues before the CDR3 end, the germline J gene is used to fill in that end. The germline V and J ends were trimmed by 2 bases and 0 bases, with 6 bases remaining between them. This CDR3 region has 14 residues. CDR1 MNHDT and CDR2 YYDKIL come from the germline V gene.

This clone was counted only a few times. All gene names here are mouse names. Sequencing ends 4 residues short of the CDR3 end; the germline J gene provides the rest. V is TRBV1 and J is TRBJ2-7, with TRBD1 as a possible D gene (6 bases). Germline-derived CDR1 and CDR2 are NSQYPW and LRSPGD (reference sequence). The CDR3 is made up of 15 amino acids. This chain's CDR3 is CTCSARPGQKYEQYF. Incomplete CDR3 DNA: TGCACCTGCAGTGCCCGACCGGGACAAAAATAT. Filled out from reference TRBV1 and TRBJ2-7, the complete variable domain reads VTLLEQNPRWRLVPRGQAVNLRCILKNSQYPWMSWYQQDLQKQLQWLFTLRSPGDKEVKSLPGADYLATRVTDTELRLQVANMSQGRTLYCTCSARPGQKYEQYFGPGTRLTVL.